This TCR beta chain is drawn from a study of tumor and adjacent non-tumor tissue in lung cancer. On the study more broadly: Samples averaged approximately 3.9 million productive TCRbeta reads each.

The template was RNA from unsorted bulk tissue. Whole-study results and caveats: Normal lung showed higher cumulative top 100 clone frequency than tumor.

Concerning this clonotype: Antigen specificity is unknown. This may arise from a read error, as a much more abundant clone is one base away.

This CDR3 region has 15 residues. Germline assignment: CDR1 SQVTM and CDR2 ANQGSEA. V lost 4 bases and J 4 bases, leaving 16 bases between the germline ends. A modified ARM-PCR protocol with three rounds of nested PCR amplified TCRbeta. One entry per CDR3 protein results from TCRdb running MiXCR on the multiplex PCR reads. Among over 110,000 distinct CDR3 sequences listed, roughly 70% were seen once. Sequencing input: lung tumor tissue. This receptor was taken from a man aged 55 to 70 with small cell lung cancer. The gene calls are TRBV29-1 and TRBJ2-2; TRBD1 or TRBD2 may be the D gene (7 bases each). The CDR3 region is CSVGGGTEATGELFF. DNA of the CDR3: TGCAGCGTTGGGGGAGGGACAGAGGCCACCGGGGAGCTGTTTTTT.